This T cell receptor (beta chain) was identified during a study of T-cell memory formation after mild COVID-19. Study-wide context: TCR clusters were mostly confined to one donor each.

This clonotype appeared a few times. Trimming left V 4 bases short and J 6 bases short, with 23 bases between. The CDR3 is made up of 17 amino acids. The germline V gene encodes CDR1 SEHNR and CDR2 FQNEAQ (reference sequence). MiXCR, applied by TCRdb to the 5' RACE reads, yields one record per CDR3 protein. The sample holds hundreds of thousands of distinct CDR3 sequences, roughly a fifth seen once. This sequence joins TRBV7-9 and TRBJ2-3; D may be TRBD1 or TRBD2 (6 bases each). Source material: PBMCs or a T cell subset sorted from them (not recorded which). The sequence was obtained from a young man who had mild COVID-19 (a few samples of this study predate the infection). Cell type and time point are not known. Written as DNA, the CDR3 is TGTGCCAGCAGCTCCATCCGGGGGCCACAGGGTGCCGATACGCAGTATTTT. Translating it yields CASSSIRGPQGADTQYF.